This TCR beta chain originates from a study of blood T cells in healthy people across ages. This clonotype was found a few times. A sample-barcoded 5' primer and a J-beta primer mix were used in a second PCR of about 7 to 12 cycles. TCRdb redid the calling of the 5' RACE reads with MiXCR, one entry per CDR3 protein. The data show approximately 780,000 distinct CDR3 sequences, about a quarter seen once. Trimming shortened V by 5 bases and J by 4 bases, and 14 bases separated the two germline ends. This CDR3 has 14 amino acids. Germline CDR1 SGHVS, CDR2 FNYEAQ. This sample also belongs to another study, concerning T cells of mothers and their children.

The chain is built from TRBV7-6 and TRBJ2-5, with D perhaps matching TRBD1 or TRBD2 (6 bases each). This clonotype was sampled from a boy between 10 and 17 years old in good health. The sequencing input was blood. Written as DNA, the CDR3 is TGTGCCAGCAGCCCACGGGGGCGGGGAGAGACCCAGTACTTC. Amino acids: CASSPRGRGETQYF.